This T cell receptor (beta chain) was sequenced for a study of cytomegalovirus exposure and HLA in healthy donors. Use of 60 Vbeta and 13 Jbeta primers characterized the PCR. Only in-frame clones appear in the TCRdb table, and some are missing; sequencing was by immunoSEQ multiplex PCR. The profile shows around 90,000 clones, around 78% of them singletons. The germline V gene has CDR1 SGHNT and CDR2 YENEEA. The CDR3 length is 16 residues. V shed 5 bases and J shed 5 bases, with 21 bases lying between them. The sequenced sample consisted of PBMCs. The receptor was isolated from a man aged 30 to 39 in good health and CMV-seronegative. V usage is TRBV11-3 and J usage is TRBJ2-5; D is ambiguous. The CDR3 DNA reads as TGTGCCAGCAGCCAACGATCCCAAGATAGTCGGGAGACCCAGTACTTC. This sequence encodes CASSQRSQDSRETQYF. Full variable domain (rest looked up from reference TRBV11-3 and TRBJ2-5): EAGVVQSPRYKIIEKKQPVAFWCNPISGHNTLYWYLQNLGQGPELLIRYENEEAVDDSQLPKDRFSAERLKGVDSTLKIQPAELGDSAVYLCASSQRSQDSRETQYFGPGTRLLVL.